The following is a TCR beta chain sequence with its context. Its antigen is unknown. Repertoires were generated with immunoSEQ multiplex PCR, while TCRdb's copy carries only in-frame clones and drops some. The sample has roughly 120,000 clones, roughly 86% seen once. This entry belongs to a study of T cell responses to AZD1222 COVID-19 vaccine. Study observations and caveats: Breadth and depth of Spike-specific TCRs rose after two AZD1222 doses.

Germline loops: CDR1 MNHEY, CDR2 SMNVEV (reference sequence). This CDR3 spans 13 amino acids. V shed 2 bases, J shed 10 bases, and the junction held 2 bases outside the gene matches. The clonotype comes from an adult who received the AZD1222 COVID-19 vaccine. The source was peripheral blood, collected 28 days after the second AZD1222 dose. The chain has TRBV27 and TRBJ1-5, with TRBD1 matching over 10 bases. CDR3 residues: CASSLRDRGPQHF. CDR3 bases: TGTGCCAGCAGTTTACGGGACAGGGGTCCCCAGCATTTT.